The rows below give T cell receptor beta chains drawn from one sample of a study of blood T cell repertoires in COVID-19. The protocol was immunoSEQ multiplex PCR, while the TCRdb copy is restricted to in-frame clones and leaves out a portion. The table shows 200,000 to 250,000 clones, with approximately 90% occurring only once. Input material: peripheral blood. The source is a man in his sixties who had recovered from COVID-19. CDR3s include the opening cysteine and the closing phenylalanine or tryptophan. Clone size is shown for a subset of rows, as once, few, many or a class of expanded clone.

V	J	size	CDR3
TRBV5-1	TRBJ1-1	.	CASSFSDRGTEAFF
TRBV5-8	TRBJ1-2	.	CASTPWRAENYGYTF
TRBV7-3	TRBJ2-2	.	CASSQTLSSGNTGELFF
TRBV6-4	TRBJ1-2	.	CASSRDRRNNYGYTF
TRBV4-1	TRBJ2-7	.	CASSQGPPLTSGRNYEQYF
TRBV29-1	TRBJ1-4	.	CSVLGQGSEKLFF
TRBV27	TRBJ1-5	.	CASGPTGGLSNQPQHF
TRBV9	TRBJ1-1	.	CASTREGVNTEAFF
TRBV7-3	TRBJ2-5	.	CASSLGPSGTQETQYF
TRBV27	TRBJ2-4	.	CASSLIRTGNSDIQYF
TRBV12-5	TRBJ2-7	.	CASGLAGGASYEQYF
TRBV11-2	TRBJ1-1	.	CASSLVSGNTEAFF
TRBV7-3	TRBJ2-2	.	CASSLTWGQGHTGELFF
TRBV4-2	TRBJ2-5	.	CASSPGDRARKETQYF
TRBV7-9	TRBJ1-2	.	CASSPLKEEGYTF
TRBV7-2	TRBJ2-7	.	CASSLASSYEQYF
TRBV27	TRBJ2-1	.	CASKGLAGGSSYNEQFF
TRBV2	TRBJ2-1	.	CASRASGGAFEQFF
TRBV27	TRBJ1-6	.	CASNQRGGVASPLHF
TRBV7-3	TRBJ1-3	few	CASSLGPATGNTIYF